The sequence of this T cell receptor beta chain was determined in a study of CXCR3-negative and CXCR3-positive naive CD8 T cells. Study findings and constraints: The study found that naive CXCR3-negative and CXCR3-positive cells shared TRBV-TRBJ usage, while memory cells differed. Both naive subsets had comparably high diversity; memory CD8+ cells much lower. The level of CXCR3 expression partially decreased after cryopreservation; the majority of assays used fresh PBMCs.

The TRB cDNA libraries were prepared by 5' RACE with UMI labels. TCRdb reprocessed the 5' RACE reads and stores each CDR3 protein as one record, lacking DNA. Its listing shows about 48,000 distinct CDR3 sequences. CDR3 length equals 14 residues. As regards this clonotype: As yet, its antigen is unknown.

The sorter processed each CD8+ T cell subset in triplicate at about 300,000 cells apiece. Sequencing was carried out using memory CD8+ T cells from blood. The chain joins TRBV12-2 to TRBJ2-1; the TCRdb call, TRBD2, lacks DNA for checking. TRBV12-2 is an annotated pseudogene. This receptor was taken from a human donor in good health. Some clones in this sample may be carry-over from other donors' samples. This chain's CDR3 is CASRCRFTGLEQFF.